There are many counts of the clone carrying this TCR beta chain. Its antigen is as yet unknown. TCR beta CDR3 sequences were amplified from RNA transcripts. First-round RT-PCR targeting the TCR CDR3 was performed with the HTBI primer set. MiXCR was run by TCRdb on the multiplex PCR reads, yielding one entry per CDR3 protein. The profile shows 530,000 or so distinct CDR3 sequences, 17% of them singletons. These data originate in a study of T cells in Graves' hyperthyroidism and ophthalmopathy. Orbital computed tomography and thyroid ultrasound, together with serum TRAb and thyroxine and clinical symptoms, were used for diagnoses. Extraction of PBMCs used 8.5 to 10 ml of fresh peripheral blood. This CDR3 has 14 amino acids. J gave up 5 bases and V 6 bases, and 6 bases lay outside the gene matches. Germline V CDR1 and CDR2: MNHEY, SVGEGT. Study-level results: Model predictions of ophthalmopathy came a median around 7.1 months before onset.

V is TRBV6-2 or TRBV6-3 and J is TRBJ1-1; 10 positions match TRBD1. This receptor was taken from a woman between 18 and 29 years old with Graves' ophthalmopathy. The sample consisted of blood. CDR3 sequence: CASRWTGGKTEAFF. In DNA, the CDR3 is TGTGCCAGCAGGTGGACAGGGGGAAAGACTGAAGCTTTCTTT.